These 17 T cell receptor beta chains were all obtained from the same sample, sequenced in a study of T cell clonality in common variable immunodeficiency. Findings and caveats of the study: Reportedly, TCR beta sequences from common variable immunodeficiency showed fewer deletions and N-nucleotide insertions.

No antigen has been identified for these receptors. Clones were read by immunoSEQ multiplex PCR, and TCRdb kept only the in-frame ones, dropping some. This set yields several thousand clones and no singletons; the top ten hold about 14%. The specimen sequenced was peripheral blood mononuclear cells. The source is a human donor with common variable immunodeficiency.

This clone showed up just a few times. The read falls 3 residues short of the CDR3 end, and the missing part is taken from the germline J gene. The J gene is TRBJ1-6, the V gene TRBV19; tentatively, D is TRBD1 (6 bases). Deletions cut 6 bases from V and 10 bases from J, with 13 bases between. The V gene's germline CDR1 is LNHDA and CDR2 SQIVND (reference sequence). The CDR3 is made up of 13 amino acids. The DNA read from the CDR3 is TGTGCCAGTAGCGACAGGTATGGCTCACCC. This gives the protein CASSDRYGSP. The whole CDR3 protein reads CASSDRYGSPLHF.

At least ten counts were recorded for this clone. The read ends 3 residues shy of where the CDR3 ends; the end is completed using the germline J gene. The chain couples TRBV6-2 or TRBV6-3 to TRBJ2-7, with 7 bases that match TRBD1. CDR1 is MNHEY, CDR2 SVGEGT, per germline. This CDR3 comprises 12 residues. V gave up 7 bases and J gave up 3 bases; unmatched junction bases: 3. Here the CDR3 reads CASKGQIYEQYF. CDR3 DNA, as far as it was read: TGTGCCAGCAAGGGACAGATCTACGAG.

This clone appeared many times. Sequencing ends 3 residues short of the CDR3 end; the germline J gene provides the rest. This chain joins TRBV5-5 and TRBJ2-7; D is ambiguous. V shed 0 bases and J shed 4 bases, with 8 bases lying between them. The length of the CDR3 is 13 residues. The V gene's germline CDR1 is SGHKS and CDR2 YYEKEE (reference sequence). The part of the CDR3 DNA that was read is TGTGCCAGCAGCTTGGGCGCGGAATACGAG. This sequence encodes CASSLGAEYE. The entire CDR3 reads CASSLGAEYEQYF.

This clone turned up a few times. The read ends 3 residues before the CDR3 terminus; that terminus is restored from the germline J gene. Other nucleotide sequences in the sample specify the same CDR3. The chain joins TRBV5-1 to TRBJ2-3; D may correspond to TRBD1 or TRBD2 (6 bases each). This CDR3 has 15 amino acids. V lost 4 bases to trimming and J lost 1 base, with 13 bases between them. Per the germline V gene, CDR1 is SGHRS and CDR2 is YFSETQ. CDR3 in amino acids: CASSLRDTRTDTQYF. The part of the CDR3 DNA that was read is TGCGCCAGCAGCCTGCGGGACACCCGCACAGATACG.

Only a few counts were recorded for this clone. The CDR3 end is not reached by the read, which stops 3 residues before it; the germline J gene fills it in. The chain joins TRBV5-1 to TRBJ1-2; a possible D gene is TRBD1 (5 bases). The CDR3 has 15 residues. Germline CDR1 SGHRS, CDR2 YFSETQ. V was cut by 1 base and J by 3 bases, with 13 bases left in between. CDR3 amino acids: CASSLTRGGDYGYTF. Incomplete CDR3 DNA: TGCGCCAGCAGCTTGACCCGAGGAGGGGACTATGGC.

Turning to this clone: The CDR3 end falls 3 residues outside the read, so it is completed with the germline J gene. The chain uses TRBV5-5 and TRBJ2-5, with D possibly being TRBD2 (6 bases). The CDR3 covers 15 residues. Trimming removed 3 bases at V and 5 bases at J, with 17 bases between. Germline CDR1 SGHKS, CDR2 YYEKEE (reference sequence). The CDR3 is CASSSRRGAGETQYF. The CDR3 bases that were read are TGTGCCAGCAGCTCCCGCCGCGGGGCGGGGGAGACC.

This clone appeared many times. The observed sequence ends 3 residues before the CDR3 terminus, with the missing tail filled in from the germline J gene. The V gene is TRBV27, the J gene TRBJ2-1, with a tentative D call TRBD1 (6 bases). The CDR3 has 14 amino acids. V gave up 6 bases and J gave up 9 bases, with 18 bases separating them. Germline loops: CDR1 MNHEY, CDR2 SMNVEV (reference sequence). Here the CDR3 reads CASSPTTGISEQFF. The DNA read from the CDR3 is TGTGCCAGCAGCCCTACCACAGGGATTAGTGAG.

This clone appeared a few times. The missing CDR3 end, 3 residues past where the read stops, is filled in from the germline J gene. The genes are TRBV7-9 and TRBJ2-5; 7 nucleotides line up with TRBD1. CDR1 SEHNR and CDR2 FQNEAQ come from the germline V gene (reference sequence). With V trimmed by 5 bases and J by 5 bases, 8 bases remained unmatched. CDR3 length equals 14 residues. The CDR3 bases that were read are TGTGCCAGCAGCACCCGACAGGGTACCGAGACC. Translated: CASSTRQGTET. The whole CDR3 is CASSTRQGTETQYF.

At least ten counts were recorded for this clone. CDR3 DNA, as far as it was read: TGCGCCAGCAGCTCGATACAGGGGGCAGACTATGGC. Translated, it gives CASSSIQGADYG. The full CDR3 reads CASSSIQGADYGYTF. The chain joins TRBV5-1 to TRBJ1-2; 9 bases align to TRBD1. The read stops 3 residues short of the end of the CDR3; the missing end is completed from the germline J gene. Germline trimming cut 3 bases from V and 3 bases from J; bases unmatched to any gene: 6. Per the germline V gene, CDR1 is SGHRS and CDR2 is YFSETQ. This CDR3 comprises 15 residues.

In this sample, this clone turned up a few times. Read coverage stops 3 residues before the CDR3 terminus; the germline J gene supplies the remainder. V is TRBV6-2 or TRBV6-3 and J is TRBJ2-7; D remains unclear. The CDR3 sequence is 12 residues long. The V gene's germline CDR1 is MNHEY and CDR2 SVGEGT. Between the trimmed V and J ends, which lost 7 bases and 1 base, there was a span of 8 bases. The CDR3 is CASTGPSYEQYF. The CDR3 DNA, read in part, is TGTGCCAGCACCGGTCCTTCCTACGAG.

The sample holds many counts of this clone. The read ends 3 residues shy of where the CDR3 ends; the end is completed using the germline J gene. This sequence joins TRBV29-1 and TRBJ2-5, with D hard to call. Germline values: CDR1 SQVTM, CDR2 ANQGSEA. V was trimmed by 3 bases and J by 7 bases, leaving 15 bases between them. CDR3 length: 13 residues. The part of the CDR3 DNA that was read is TGCAGCGTTGACGTCGGCCGCACGGGGACC. It specifies CSVDVGRTGT. Given in full, the CDR3 is CSVDVGRTGTQYF.

This clone is medium-sized within its sample. The read stops 3 residues short of the end of the CDR3; the missing end is completed from the germline J gene. This chain links TRBV28 with TRBJ2-5; 8 bases line up with TRBD1. V gave up 5 bases and J gave up 0 bases; unmatched junction bases: 8. The length of the CDR3 is 16 residues. CDR1 MDHEN and CDR2 SYDVKM come from the germline V gene. CDR3 bases read: TGTGCCAGCAGTCCCCGACAGGGGTCTTACCAAGAGACC. The encoded protein is CASSPRQGSYQET. The whole CDR3 sequence reads CASSPRQGSYQETQYF.

This clone turned up a few times. The read halts 3 residues ahead of the CDR3 end, with the missing end drawn from the germline J gene. J is TRBJ2-7 and V is TRBV5-1; 8 bases line up with TRBD1. J was trimmed by 3 bases and V by 0 bases; bases with no gene match: 2. In germline, CDR1 is SGHRS, CDR2 YFSETQ. The CDR3 spans 14 residues. The CDR3 loop reads CASSLGGQGYEQYF. Incomplete CDR3 DNA: TGCGCCAGCAGCTTGGGTGGACAGGGCTACGAG.

This clone was observed a handful of times. Read data end 3 residues before the CDR3 end; the end is taken from the germline J gene. The chain is built from TRBV6-2 or TRBV6-3 and TRBJ2-7; D call uncertain. Germline CDR1 and CDR2: MNHEY and SVGEGT. Trimming pared 9 bases from V and 3 bases from J, leaving 9 bases between. The CDR3 totals 11 residues. The CDR3 loop reads CARQASYEQYF. Incomplete CDR3 DNA: TGTGCCAGGCAGGCCAGCTACGAG.

A word on this clone: The read terminates 3 residues before the CDR3 end, so the remaining end is supplied by the germline J gene. The rearrangement joins TRBV18 to TRBJ2-7; no clear D gene. V was trimmed by 0 bases and J by 5 bases, leaving 8 bases between them. Germline V gene data show CDR1 as KGHSH and CDR2 as LQKENI. CDR3 length equals 13 residues. The part of the CDR3 DNA that was read is TGTGCCAGCTCACCACCGAACTTAAACGAG. Translated: CASSPPNLNE. The whole CDR3 reads CASSPPNLNEQYF.

This clone is labeled medium-sized. The read falls 3 residues short of the CDR3 end, and the missing part is taken from the germline J gene. V and J are TRBV14 and TRBJ2-1; 7 bases match TRBD2. Germline-derived CDR1 and CDR2 are SGHDN and FVKESK. CDR3 length equals 16 residues. The V segment lost 4 bases and the J segment 1 base; nucleotides outside the gene matches: 7. The CDR3 is CASSPLGGVSYNEQFF. The covered CDR3 bases are TGTGCCAGCAGCCCCCTTGGGGGGGTGTCCTACAATGAG.

Many counts were recorded for this clone. The CDR3 end falls 3 residues outside the read, so it is completed with the germline J gene. V is TRBV19 and J is TRBJ1-5; tentative D call: TRBD1 (6 bases). Trimming removed 5 bases from V and 7 bases from J, with 15 bases in between. There are 14 residues in the CDR3. Germline values: CDR1 LNHDA, CDR2 SQIVND (reference sequence). The CDR3 region is CASSPGVAGQPQHF. The sequenced part of the CDR3 DNA is TGTGCCAGTAGTCCAGGGGTAGCGGGGCAGCCC. Full variable domain (missing parts from reference TRBV19 and TRBJ1-5): DGGITQSPKYLFRKEGQNVTLSCEQNLNHDAMYWYRQDPGQGLRLIYYSQIVNDFQKGDIAEGYSVSREKKESFPLTVTSAQKNPTAFYLCASSPGVAGQPQHFGDGTRLSIL.